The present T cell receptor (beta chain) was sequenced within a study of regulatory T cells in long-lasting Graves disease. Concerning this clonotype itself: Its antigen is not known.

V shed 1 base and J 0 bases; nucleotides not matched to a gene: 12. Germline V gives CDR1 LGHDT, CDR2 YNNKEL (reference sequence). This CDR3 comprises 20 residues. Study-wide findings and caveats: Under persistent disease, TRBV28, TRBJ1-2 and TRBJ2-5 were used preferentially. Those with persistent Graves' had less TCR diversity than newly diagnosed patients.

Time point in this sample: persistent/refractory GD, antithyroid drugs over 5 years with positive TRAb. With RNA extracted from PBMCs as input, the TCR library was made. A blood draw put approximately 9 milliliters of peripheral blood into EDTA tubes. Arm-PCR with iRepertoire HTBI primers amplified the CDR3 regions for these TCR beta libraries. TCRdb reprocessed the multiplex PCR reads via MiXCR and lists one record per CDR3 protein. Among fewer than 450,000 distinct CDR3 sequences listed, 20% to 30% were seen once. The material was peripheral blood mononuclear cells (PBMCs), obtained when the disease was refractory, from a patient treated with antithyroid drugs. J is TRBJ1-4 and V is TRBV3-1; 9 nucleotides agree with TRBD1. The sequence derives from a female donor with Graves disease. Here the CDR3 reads CASSQVDRGKNWPTNEKLFF. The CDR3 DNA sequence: TGTGCCAGCAGCCAAGTGGACAGGGGAAAGAATTGGCCAACTAATGAAAAACTGTTTTTT.